Below are 10 T cell receptor beta chains sequenced from a single sample in a study of radiation and T cells in renal cell carcinoma. Time point here: baseline pretreatment blood. Documented treatment: 15 Gy SBRT to primary tumor, nephrectomy 4 weeks later. The method was immunoSEQ multiplex PCR; TCRdb's version includes in-frame clones alone and lacks a portion of them. Among 85,000 to 100,000 clones listed, 70% to 90% were seen once. Sequenced here: blood, sampled from a patient whose treatment included radiotherapy and nephrectomy. The receptors derive from a man aged 50 to 60 with renal cell carcinoma.

This CDR3 reads CASSGGFTGELFF. DNA for the CDR3: TGTGCCAGTAGCGGGGGTTTTACCGGGGAGCTGTTTTTT. The chain joins TRBV5-4 to TRBJ2-2, with TRBD2 matching over 9 bases. With V trimmed by 8 bases and J by 5 bases, 4 bases remained unmatched. There are 13 residues in the CDR3. Germline CDR1 SGHNT, CDR2 YYREEE (reference sequence). The variable domain in full, with the rest retrieved from reference TRBV5-4 and TRBJ2-2, is ETGVTQSPTHLIKTRGQQVTLRCSSQSGHNTVSWYQQALGQGPQFIFQYYREEENGRGNFPPRFSGLQFPNYSSELNVNALELDDSALYLCASSGGFTGELFFGEGSRLTVL.

In regard to this clone: Other DNA sequences in this sample translate to the same CDR3. The chain employs TRBV27 and TRBJ2-7, with a possible D match to TRBD2 (5 bases). V was pared by 2 bases and J by 1 base, with 6 bases between. The CDR3 totals 13 residues. The germline V gene has CDR1 MNHEY and CDR2 SMNVEV (reference sequence). The CDR3 spells CASSLRGSYEQYF. CDR3 in DNA: TGTGCCAGCAGTTTACGGGGTTCCTACGAGCAGTACTTC.

This chain uses TRBV5-1 with TRBJ2-5, with 7 bases fitting TRBD1. After removal of 4 bases from V and 2 bases from J, the junction contained 5 bases not matched to a gene. The CDR3 totals 14 residues. Per the germline V gene, CDR1 is SGHRS and CDR2 is YFSETQ. The CDR3 is CASSLQGQQETQYF. The CDR3 nucleotides read TGCGCCAGCAGCCTACAGGGACAGCAAGAGACCCAGTACTTC.

The V and J genes are TRBV9 and TRBJ1-3; maybe TRBD1 (6 bases). Germline lookup yields CDR1 SGDLS and CDR2 YYNGEE. The CDR3 covers 12 residues. The germline V and J ends were trimmed by 3 bases and 9 bases, with 10 bases remaining between them. The chain's CDR3 is CASSAQGTTIYF. The CDR3 DNA is TGTGCCAGCAGCGCTCAGGGGACCACCATATATTTT.

V gene TRBV9 combines with J gene TRBJ2-3; D ambiguous. This CDR3 spans 15 amino acids. Germline CDR1 and CDR2: SGDLS and YYNGEE. V lost 2 bases to trimming and J lost 2 bases, with 12 bases between them. CDR3 loop: CASSVAGQLTDTQYF. The CDR3 DNA follows: TGTGCCAGCAGCGTGGCAGGCCAGCTCACAGATACGCAGTATTTT.

The J gene is TRBJ2-7, the V gene TRBV6-5, with no clear D. CDR1 MNHEY and CDR2 SVGAGI come from the germline V gene. Trimming removed 7 bases from V and 3 bases from J, with 13 bases in between. The CDR3 consists of 13 residues. The CDR3 DNA sequence: TGTGCCAGCATACCCGGAACTTACTACGAGCAGTACTTC. This sequence encodes CASIPGTYYEQYF.

The rearrangement links TRBV4-2 to TRBJ1-3, with a tentative D call TRBD1 (5 bases). In germline, CDR1 is LGHNA, CDR2 YNFKEQ. This CDR3 is 18 amino acids long. The germline V and J ends were trimmed by 0 bases and 0 bases, with 15 bases remaining between them. The CDR3 nucleotides are TGTGCCAGCAGCCAAGATAATCCCAGGGCGAGCTCTGGAAACACCATATATTTT. Protein: CASSQDNPRASSGNTIYF.

The V gene is TRBV28, the J gene TRBJ1-1, with D perhaps matching TRBD1 (5 bases). V was clipped by 4 bases and J by 0 bases, with 9 bases between them. The CDR3 has 14 amino acids. CDR1 and CDR2 (germline): MDHEN, SYDVKM. For the CDR3, the DNA is TGTGCCAGCAGTTCATACAGGTTGAACACTGAAGCTTTCTTT. Its translation is CASSSYRLNTEAFF.

The chain has TRBV5-6 and TRBJ1-1; 7 bases line up with TRBD1. There are 14 residues in the CDR3. The germline gives CDR1 SGHDT, CDR2 YYEEEE. The ends lost 4 bases at V and 3 bases at J; junction bases unmatched: 6. The CDR3, as DNA: TGTGCCAGCAGCGATAACAGGGGATACACTGAAGCTTTCTTT. Amino acid sequence: CASSDNRGYTEAFF.

This chain joins TRBV11-2 and TRBJ2-7; 11 bases line up with TRBD2. CDR1 is SGHAT, CDR2 FQNNGV, per germline. This CDR3 region has 15 residues. The trim removed 2 bases at V and 3 bases at J, leaving 3 bases unmatched. The chain's CDR3 is CASSLSTSGNYEQYF. The CDR3 DNA is TGTGCCAGCAGCTTATCGACTAGCGGGAACTACGAGCAGTACTTC.